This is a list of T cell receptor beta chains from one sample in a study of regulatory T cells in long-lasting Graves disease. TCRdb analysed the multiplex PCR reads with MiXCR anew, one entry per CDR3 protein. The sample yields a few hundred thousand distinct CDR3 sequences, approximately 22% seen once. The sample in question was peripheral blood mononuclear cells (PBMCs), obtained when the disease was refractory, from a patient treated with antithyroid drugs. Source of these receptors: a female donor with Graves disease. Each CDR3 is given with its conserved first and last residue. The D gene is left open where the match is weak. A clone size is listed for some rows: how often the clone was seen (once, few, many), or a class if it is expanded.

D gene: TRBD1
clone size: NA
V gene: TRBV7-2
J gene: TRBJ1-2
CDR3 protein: CASSPNADRGGEDYGYTF
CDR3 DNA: TGTGCCAGCAGCCCTAACGCGGACAGGGGGGGGGAGGACTATGGCTACACCTTC

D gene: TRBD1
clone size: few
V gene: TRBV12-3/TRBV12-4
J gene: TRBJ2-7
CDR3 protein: CASSLLEGTGTYEQYF
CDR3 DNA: TGTGCCAGCAGTTTATTGGAGGGGACAGGCACCTACGAGCAGTACTTC

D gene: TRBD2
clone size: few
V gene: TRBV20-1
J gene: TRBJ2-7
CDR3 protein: CSAYTGTRGYEQYF
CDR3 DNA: TGCAGTGCTTACACCGGGACTAGAGGCTACGAGCAGTACTTC

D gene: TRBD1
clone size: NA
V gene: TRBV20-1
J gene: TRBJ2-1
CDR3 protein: CSARSFGADRGYEQFF
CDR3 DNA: TGCAGTGCTAGATCTTTTGGGGCGGACAGGGGGTATGAGCAGTTCTTC

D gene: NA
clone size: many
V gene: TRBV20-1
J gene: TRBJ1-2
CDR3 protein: CSASEGTYYTF
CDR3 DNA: TGCAGTGCTAGCGAAGGGACATACTACACCTTC

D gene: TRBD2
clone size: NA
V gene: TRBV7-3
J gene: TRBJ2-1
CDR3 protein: CASSFVPLGLAGGYNEQFF
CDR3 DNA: TGTGCCAGCAGCTTCGTCCCCCTAGGACTAGCGGGAGGTTACAATGAGCAGTTCTTC

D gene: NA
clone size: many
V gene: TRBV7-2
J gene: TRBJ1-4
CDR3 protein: CASSLGRGGNEKLFF
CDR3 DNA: TGTGCCAGCAGCTTAGGCCGGGGGGGTAATGAAAAACTGTTTTTT

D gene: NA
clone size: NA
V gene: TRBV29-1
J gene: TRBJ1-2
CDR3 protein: CSVEWRGSGGYTF
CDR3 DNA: TGCAGCGTTGAATGGAGGGGATCGGGTGGCTACACCTTC

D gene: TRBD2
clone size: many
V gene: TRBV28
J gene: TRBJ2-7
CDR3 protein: CASTSGGAEAYEQYF
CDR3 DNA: TGTGCCAGCACTAGCGGGGGGGCCGAAGCCTACGAGCAGTACTTC

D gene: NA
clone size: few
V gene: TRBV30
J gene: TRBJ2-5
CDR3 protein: CAWGQLQETQYF
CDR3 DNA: TGTGCCTGGGGACAGTTACAGGAGACCCAGTACTTC

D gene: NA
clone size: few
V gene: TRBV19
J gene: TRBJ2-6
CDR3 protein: CASSGEGQSFSGANVLTF
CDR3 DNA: TGTGCCAGTAGTGGGGAGGGACAGTCCTTCTCTGGGGCCAACGTCCTGACTTTC

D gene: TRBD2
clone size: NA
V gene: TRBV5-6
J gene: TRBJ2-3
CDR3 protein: CASKRGLAGGSDTQYF
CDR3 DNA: TGTGCCAGCAAAAGGGGACTAGCGGGGGGATCTGATACGCAGTATTTT

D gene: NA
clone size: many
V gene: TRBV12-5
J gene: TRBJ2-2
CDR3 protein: CASASGEVMLSSTGELFF
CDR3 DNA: TGTGCTAGTGCCTCGGGGGAGGTTATGCTGAGTTCCACCGGGGAGCTGTTTTTT

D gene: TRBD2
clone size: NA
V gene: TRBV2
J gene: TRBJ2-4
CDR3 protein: CASSLAATKNIQYF
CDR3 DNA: TGTGCCAGCAGCCTAGCGGCGACCAAAAACATTCAGTACTTC

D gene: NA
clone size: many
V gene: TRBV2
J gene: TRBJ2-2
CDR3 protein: CASTSSSNQNTGELFF
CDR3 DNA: TGTGCCAGCACCTCATCGTCGAACCAGAACACCGGGGAGCTGTTTTTT

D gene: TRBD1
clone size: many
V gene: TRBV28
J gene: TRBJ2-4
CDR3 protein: CASSSPGQGRAKNIQYF
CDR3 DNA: TGTGCCAGCAGCTCACCGGGACAGGGGAGAGCCAAAAACATTCAGTACTTC

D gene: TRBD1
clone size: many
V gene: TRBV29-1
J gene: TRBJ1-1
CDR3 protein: CSVAPRQGAFWRTEAFF
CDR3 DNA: TGCAGCGTCGCACCCCGACAGGGGGCATTTTGGCGGACTGAAGCTTTCTTT

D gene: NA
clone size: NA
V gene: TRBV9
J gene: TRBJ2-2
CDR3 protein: CASSYALGSGELFF
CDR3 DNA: TGTGCCAGCAGTTACGCGTTGGGGTCCGGGGAGCTGTTTTTT

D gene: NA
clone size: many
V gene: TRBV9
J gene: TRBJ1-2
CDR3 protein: CASSSHVGPTNYGYTF
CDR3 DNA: TGTGCCAGCAGCTCCCACGTCGGACCAACCAACTATGGCTACACCTTC

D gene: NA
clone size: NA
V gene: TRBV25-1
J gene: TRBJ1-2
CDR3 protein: CASRGGGGGYTF
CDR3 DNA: TGTGCCAGCAGGGGCGGGGGGGGAGGCTACACCTTC

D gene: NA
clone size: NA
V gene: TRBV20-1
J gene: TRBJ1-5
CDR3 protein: CSAPQTEPNQPQHF
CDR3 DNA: TGCAGTGCTCCTCAGACAGAGCCCAATCAGCCCCAGCATTTT

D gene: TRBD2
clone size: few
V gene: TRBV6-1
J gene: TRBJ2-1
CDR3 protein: CATSPGLAGANEQFF
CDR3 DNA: TGTGCCACCTCACCCGGGCTAGCGGGAGCGAATGAGCAGTTCTTC

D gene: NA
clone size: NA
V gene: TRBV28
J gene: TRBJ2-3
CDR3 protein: CASSSAYSSTDTQYF
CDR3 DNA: TGTGCCAGCAGTTCGGCTTACTCTAGCACAGATACGCAGTATTTT

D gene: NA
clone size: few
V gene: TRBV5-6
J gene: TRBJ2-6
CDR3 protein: CASSRRSGANVLTF
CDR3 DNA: TGTGCCAGCAGCCGTCGATCTGGGGCCAACGTCCTGACTTTC

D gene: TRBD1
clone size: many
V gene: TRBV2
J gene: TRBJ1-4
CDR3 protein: CASSPQGAGNEKLFF
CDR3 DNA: TGTGCCAGCAGCCCCCAGGGGGCGGGGAATGAAAAACTGTTTTTT